One sample yielded the 9 T cell receptor beta chains listed below, sequenced in a study of blood T cell repertoires in COVID-19. The method was immunoSEQ multiplex PCR; TCRdb's version includes in-frame clones alone and lacks a portion of them. Of about 120,000 clones in the sample, 65% to 90% are singletons; the top ten hold 9% to 14%. The sequenced sample consisted of peripheral blood. All receptors come from a human donor in a cohort sampled during active COVID-19.

The V gene is TRBV5-1, the J gene TRBJ2-3, with TRBD2 matching 12 bases. The CDR3 has 18 amino acids. CDR1 and CDR2 from the germline V gene are SGHRS and YFSETQ. The junction had 6 bases not matched to a gene; V was cut back by 1 base and J by 0 bases. CDR3 protein: CASSLRLAGELSTDTQYF. As DNA, the CDR3 is TGCGCCAGCAGCTTGCGACTAGCGGGGGAGCTGAGCACAGATACGCAGTATTTT.

The rearrangement joins TRBV20-1 to TRBJ1-2; tentatively, D is TRBD1 (5 bases). This CDR3 contains 17 residues. Germline V gives CDR1 DFQATT, CDR2 SNEGSKA (reference sequence). V shed 3 bases and J shed 7 bases, with 27 bases lying between them. The CDR3 region is CSASPMTPGGKGGGYTF. DNA of the CDR3: TGCAGTGCTAGTCCGATGACCCCGGGGGGGAAGGGCGGTGGCTACACCTTC.

The chain joins TRBV5-1 to TRBJ2-5; 9 bases match TRBD2. Germline loops: CDR1 SGHRS, CDR2 YFSETQ. The CDR3 is made up of 18 amino acids. V lost 0 bases and J lost 1; bases outside the gene matches: 10. In DNA, the CDR3 is TGCGCCAGCAGCTTGGTAGGTTTTAGCGGGGGTCGCCAAGAGACCCAGTACTTC. Translating gives CASSLVGFSGGRQETQYF.

The V call is TRBV6-5, the J call TRBJ1-2, with 8 nucleotides matching TRBD1. CDR1 is MNHEY, CDR2 SVGAGI, per germline. V lost 2 bases, J lost 7 bases, and 12 bases stayed unmatched. The CDR3 extends over 16 amino acids. The CDR3 DNA follows: TGTGCCAGCAGTTACGGGCAGGGGGCCTCCCCAGGTGGCTACACCTTC. Translation: CASSYGQGASPGGYTF.

The rearrangement links TRBV5-1 to TRBJ1-6; D is undetermined. Germline V CDR1 and CDR2: SGHRS, YFSETQ. CDR3 length equals 15 residues. V was trimmed by 5 bases and J by 1 base, leaving 10 bases between them. CDR3 protein: CASRPDNSYNSPLHF. The CDR3 DNA follows: TGCGCCAGCAGACCAGACAATTCCTATAATTCACCCCTCCACTTT. Drawing the rest from reference TRBV5-1 and TRBJ1-6, the complete variable domain is KAGVTQTPRYLIKTRGQQVTLSCSPISGHRSVSWYQQTPGQGLQFLFEYFSETQRNKGNFPGRFSGRQFSNSRSEMNVSTLELGDSALYLCASRPDNSYNSPLHFGNGTRLTVT.

V usage is TRBV7-8 and J usage is TRBJ1-3; 8 bases are shared with TRBD1. This CDR3 has 16 residues. Germline V gene lookup returns CDR1 SGHVS and CDR2 FQNEAQ. V shed 1 base and J 2 bases; nucleotides not matched to a gene: 4. The DNA for the CDR3 is TGTGCCAGCAGCTTAGGGCCAGGGGGCACTGGAAACACCATATATTTT. Translation: CASSLGPGGTGNTIYF.

This clone occurred a few times. At one of its ends the junction is not consistent with the germline gene, which may arise from a read error. The chain uses TRBV29-1 and TRBJ2-7; 11 bases line up with TRBD2. This CDR3 is 11 amino acids long. Germline values: CDR1 SQVTM, CDR2 ANQGSEA. The DNA of the CDR3 is TGCAGCGTTGGCGAGACTAGCGGGACCCAGTTC. Translated: CSVGETSGTQF.

This chain uses TRBV28 with TRBJ1-6; tentative D call: TRBD1 (5 bases). Germline values: CDR1 MDHEN, CDR2 SYDVKM. V lost 2 bases and J 10 bases, leaving 12 bases between the germline ends. The length of the CDR3 is 14 residues. The CDR3 sequence is CASSLGRVGSPLHF. CDR3 in DNA: TGTGCCAGCAGTTTAGGCAGGGTCGGGTCACCCCTCCACTTT.

This chain uses TRBV7-2 with TRBJ1-6; 7 bases map to TRBD1. The CDR3 has 14 amino acids. Losses at the gene ends were 5 bases for V and 9 bases for J; bases not matched to a gene: 7. The germline gives CDR1 SGHTA, CDR2 FQGNSA. The CDR3 DNA is TGTGCCAGCAGCAGCGCAGGGGGAAGTTCACCCCTCCACTTT. The encoded protein is CASSSAGGSSPLHF.